This T cell receptor (beta chain) came from a study of T cells in Graves' hyperthyroidism and ophthalmopathy. Study at large: Blood from the periphery was taken at initial diagnosis, before any treatment.

CDR1 and CDR2 from the germline V gene are DFQATT and SNEGSKA (reference sequence). V lost 0 bases and J lost 4; bases outside the gene matches: 7. CDR3 size: 18 residues. Using RNA transcripts as the source, TCR beta CDR3 regions were amplified. Carried out on the TCR CDR3, a first-round RT-PCR used the HTBI primer set. In TCRdb, the multiplex PCR reads were re-called with MiXCR into one record per CDR3 protein. The table lists more than 500,000 distinct CDR3 sequences, around 15% of them singletons, with approximately 3.8% in the top ten. The source of the PBMCs was about 10 ml of fresh peripheral blood.

Sequencing was carried out using blood. The genes are TRBV20-1 and TRBJ2-3; 16 positions agree with TRBD2. The receptor's source is a woman aged 25 to 39 with Graves' hyperthyroidism. Here the CDR3 reads CSARDPGLAGGRSDTQYF. In DNA form, the CDR3 reads TGCAGTGCTAGAGATCCGGGACTAGCGGGAGGGCGATCAGATACGCAGTATTTT.